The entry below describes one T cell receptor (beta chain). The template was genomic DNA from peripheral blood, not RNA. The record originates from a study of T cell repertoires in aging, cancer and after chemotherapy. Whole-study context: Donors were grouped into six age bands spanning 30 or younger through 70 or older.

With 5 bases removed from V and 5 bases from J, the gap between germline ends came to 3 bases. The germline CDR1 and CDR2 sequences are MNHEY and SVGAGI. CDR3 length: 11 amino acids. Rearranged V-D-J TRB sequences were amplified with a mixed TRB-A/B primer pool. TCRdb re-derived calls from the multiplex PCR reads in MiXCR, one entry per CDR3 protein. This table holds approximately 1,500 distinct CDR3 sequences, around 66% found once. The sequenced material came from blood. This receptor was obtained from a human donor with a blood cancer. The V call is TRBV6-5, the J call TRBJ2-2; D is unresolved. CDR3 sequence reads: CASSQTGELFF. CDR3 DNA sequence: TGTGCCAGCAGTCAGACCGGGGAGCTGTTTTTT.